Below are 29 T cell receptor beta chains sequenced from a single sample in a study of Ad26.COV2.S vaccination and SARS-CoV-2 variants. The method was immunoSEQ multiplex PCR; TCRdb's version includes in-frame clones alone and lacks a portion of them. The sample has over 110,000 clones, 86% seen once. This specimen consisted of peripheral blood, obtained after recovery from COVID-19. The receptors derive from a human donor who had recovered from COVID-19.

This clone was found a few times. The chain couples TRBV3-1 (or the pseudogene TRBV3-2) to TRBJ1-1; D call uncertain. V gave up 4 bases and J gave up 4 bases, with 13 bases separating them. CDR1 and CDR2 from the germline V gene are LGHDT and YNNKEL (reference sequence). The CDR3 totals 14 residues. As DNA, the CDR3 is TGTGCCAGCAGCCGTATGGGAATGAGCACTGAAGCTTTCTTT. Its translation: CASSRMGMSTEAFF.

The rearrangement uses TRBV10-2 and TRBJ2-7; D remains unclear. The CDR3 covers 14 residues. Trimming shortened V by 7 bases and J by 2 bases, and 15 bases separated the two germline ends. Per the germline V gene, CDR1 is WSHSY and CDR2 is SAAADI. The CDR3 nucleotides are TGCGCCAGCACCCTCAACGGCCCCACCTACGAGCAGTACTTC. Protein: CASTLNGPTYEQYF.

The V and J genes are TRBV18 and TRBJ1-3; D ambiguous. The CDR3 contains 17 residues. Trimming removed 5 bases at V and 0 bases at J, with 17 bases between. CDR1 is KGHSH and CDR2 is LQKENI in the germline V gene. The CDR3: CASSSLTPPGSGNTIYF. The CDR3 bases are TGTGCCAGCTCATCCTTAACACCCCCCGGCTCTGGAAACACCATATATTTT.

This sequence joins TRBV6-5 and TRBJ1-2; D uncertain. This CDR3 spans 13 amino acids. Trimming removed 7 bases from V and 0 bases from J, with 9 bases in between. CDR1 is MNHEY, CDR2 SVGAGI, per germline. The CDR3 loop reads CASKSLANYGYTF. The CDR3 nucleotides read TGTGCCAGCAAGTCGCTGGCTAACTATGGCTACACCTTC.

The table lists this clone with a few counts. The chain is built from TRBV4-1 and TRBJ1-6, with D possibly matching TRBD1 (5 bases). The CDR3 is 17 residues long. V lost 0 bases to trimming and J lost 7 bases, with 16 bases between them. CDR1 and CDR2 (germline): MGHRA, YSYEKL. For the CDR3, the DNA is TGCGCCAGCAGCCAAGAGGAGGCAGGGTTGACGAATTCACCCCTCCACTTT. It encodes CASSQEEAGLTNSPLHF.

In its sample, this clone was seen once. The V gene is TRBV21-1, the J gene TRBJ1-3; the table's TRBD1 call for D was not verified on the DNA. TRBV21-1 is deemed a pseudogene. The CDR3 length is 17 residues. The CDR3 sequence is CASSKLDRGLLSDTIYF. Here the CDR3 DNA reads TGTGCCAGCAGCAAACTCGACAGGGGGCTTTTGAGCGACACCATATATTTT.

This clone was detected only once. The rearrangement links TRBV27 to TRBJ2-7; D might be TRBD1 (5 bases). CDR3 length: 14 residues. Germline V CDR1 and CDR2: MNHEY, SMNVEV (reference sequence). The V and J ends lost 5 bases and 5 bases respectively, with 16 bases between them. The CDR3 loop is CASSPRQLGHEQYF. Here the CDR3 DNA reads TGTGCCAGCAGTCCCAGACAGCTTGGGCACGAGCAGTACTTC.

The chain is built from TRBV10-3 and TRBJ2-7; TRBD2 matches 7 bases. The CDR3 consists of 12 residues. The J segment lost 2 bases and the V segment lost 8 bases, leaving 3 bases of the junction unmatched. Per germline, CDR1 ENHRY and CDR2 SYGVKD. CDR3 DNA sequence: TGTGCCATCTCTAGCGGCACCTACGAGCAGTACTTC. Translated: CAISSGTYEQYF.

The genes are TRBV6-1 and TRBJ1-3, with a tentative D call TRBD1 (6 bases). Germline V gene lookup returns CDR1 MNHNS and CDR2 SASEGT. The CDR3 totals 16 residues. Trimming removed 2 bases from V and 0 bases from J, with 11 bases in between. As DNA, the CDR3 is TGTGCCAGCAGTGAACCAGGGGAGAGCTCTGGAAACACCATATATTTT. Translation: CASSEPGESSGNTIYF.

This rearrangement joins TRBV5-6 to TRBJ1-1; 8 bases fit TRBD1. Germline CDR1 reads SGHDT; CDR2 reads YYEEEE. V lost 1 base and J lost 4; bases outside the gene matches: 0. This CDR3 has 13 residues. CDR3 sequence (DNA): TGTGCCAGCAGCTTGCAGGGGGCCACTGAAGCTTTCTTT. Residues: CASSLQGATEAFF.

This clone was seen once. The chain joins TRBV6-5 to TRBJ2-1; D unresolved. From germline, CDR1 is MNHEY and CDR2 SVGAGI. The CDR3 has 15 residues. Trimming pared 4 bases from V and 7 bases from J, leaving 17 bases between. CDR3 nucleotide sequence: TGTGCCAGCAGTTCCCCCGGGTCCTACGTAAATGAGCAGTTCTTC. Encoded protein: CASSSPGSYVNEQFF.

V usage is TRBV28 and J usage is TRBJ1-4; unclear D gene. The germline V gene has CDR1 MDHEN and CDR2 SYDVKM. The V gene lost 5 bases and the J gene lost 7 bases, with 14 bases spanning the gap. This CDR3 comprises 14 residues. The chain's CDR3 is CASSNDPRTEKLFF. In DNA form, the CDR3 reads TGTGCCAGCAGTAATGACCCCCGCACTGAAAAACTGTTTTTT.

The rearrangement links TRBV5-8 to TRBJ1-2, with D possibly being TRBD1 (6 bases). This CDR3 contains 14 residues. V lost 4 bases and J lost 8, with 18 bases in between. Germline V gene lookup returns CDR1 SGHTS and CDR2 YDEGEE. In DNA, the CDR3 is TGTGCCAGCAGCGGACAGCCGGCCTCAGGGGGCTACACCTTC. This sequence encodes CASSGQPASGGYTF.

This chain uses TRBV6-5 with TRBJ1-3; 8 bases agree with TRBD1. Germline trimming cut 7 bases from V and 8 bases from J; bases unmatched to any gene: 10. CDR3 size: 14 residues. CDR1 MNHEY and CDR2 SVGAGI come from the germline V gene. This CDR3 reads CASTRDRTGDTIYF. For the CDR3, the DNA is TGTGCCAGCACCCGGGACAGGACCGGAGACACCATATATTTT.

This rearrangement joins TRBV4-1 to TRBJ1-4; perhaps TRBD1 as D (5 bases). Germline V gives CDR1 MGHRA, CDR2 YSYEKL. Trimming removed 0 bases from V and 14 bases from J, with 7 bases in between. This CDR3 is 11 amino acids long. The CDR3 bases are TGCGCCAGCAGCCAAGATCCAGGGCTGTTTTTT. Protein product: CASSQDPGLFF.

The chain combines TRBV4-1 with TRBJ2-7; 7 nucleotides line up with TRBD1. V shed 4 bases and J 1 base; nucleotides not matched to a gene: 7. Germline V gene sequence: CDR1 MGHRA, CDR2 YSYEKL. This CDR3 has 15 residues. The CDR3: CASSRGAGGSYEQYF. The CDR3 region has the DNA TGCGCCAGCAGCCGAGGGGCAGGGGGTTCCTACGAGCAGTACTTC.

The CDR3 spells CASRAPNRGVTEAFF. The CDR3 DNA reads as TGTGCCAGCAGGGCCCCGAACAGGGGTGTAACTGAAGCTTTCTTT. V is TRBV6-5 and J is TRBJ1-1, with 7 bases fitting TRBD1. CDR1 and CDR2 from the germline V gene are MNHEY and SVGAGI. With 6 bases clipped from V and 5 bases from J, the junction kept 12 bases outside the gene matches. This CDR3 contains 15 residues.

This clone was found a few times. CDR3 bases: TGTGCCTGGAGTGGGATTGCAGGGGAGAATTCACCCCTCCACTTT. It encodes CAWSGIAGENSPLHF. The rearrangement links TRBV30 to TRBJ1-6; D possibly corresponds to TRBD1 (6 bases). Per germline, CDR1 GTSNPN and CDR2 SVGIG (reference sequence). Trimming removed 1 base from V and 7 bases from J, with 14 bases in between. CDR3 length: 15 amino acids.

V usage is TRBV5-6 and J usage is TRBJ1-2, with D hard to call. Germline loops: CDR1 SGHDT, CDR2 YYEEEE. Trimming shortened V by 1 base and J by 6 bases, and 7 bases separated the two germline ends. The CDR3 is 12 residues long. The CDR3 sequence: CASSLRINGYTF. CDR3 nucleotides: TGTGCCAGCAGCTTGAGGATCAATGGCTACACCTTC.

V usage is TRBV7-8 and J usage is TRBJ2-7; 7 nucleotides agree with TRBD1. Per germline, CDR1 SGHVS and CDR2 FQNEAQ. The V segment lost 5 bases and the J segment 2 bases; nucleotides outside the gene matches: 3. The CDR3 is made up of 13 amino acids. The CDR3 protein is CASSRDSAYEQYF. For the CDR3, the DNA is TGTGCCAGCAGCCGGGACAGTGCCTACGAGCAGTACTTC.

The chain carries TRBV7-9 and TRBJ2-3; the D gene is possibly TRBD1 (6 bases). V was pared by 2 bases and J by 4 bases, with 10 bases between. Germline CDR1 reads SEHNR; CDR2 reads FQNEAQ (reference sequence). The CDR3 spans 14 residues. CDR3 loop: CASSLNRVPDTQYF. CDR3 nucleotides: TGTGCCAGCAGCTTAAACAGGGTGCCAGATACGCAGTATTTT.

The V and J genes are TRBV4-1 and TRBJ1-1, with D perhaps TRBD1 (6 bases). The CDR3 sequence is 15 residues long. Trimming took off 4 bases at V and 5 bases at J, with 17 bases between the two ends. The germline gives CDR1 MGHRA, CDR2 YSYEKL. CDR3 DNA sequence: TGCGCCAGCAGCCCTCCGGGACACCCTTGGACTGAAGCTTTCTTT. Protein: CASSPPGHPWTEAFF.

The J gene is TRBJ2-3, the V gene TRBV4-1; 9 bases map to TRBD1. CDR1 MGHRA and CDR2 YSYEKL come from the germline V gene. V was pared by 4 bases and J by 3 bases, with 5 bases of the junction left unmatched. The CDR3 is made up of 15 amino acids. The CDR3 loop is CASSPSGQGTDTQYF. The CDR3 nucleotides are TGCGCCAGCAGCCCATCCGGACAGGGGACAGATACGCAGTATTTT.

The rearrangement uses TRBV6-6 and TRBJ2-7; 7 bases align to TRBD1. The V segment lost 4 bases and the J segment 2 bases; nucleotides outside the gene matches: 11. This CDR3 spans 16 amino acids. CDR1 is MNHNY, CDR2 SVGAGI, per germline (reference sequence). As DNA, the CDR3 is TGTGCCAGCAGTTCAACAGGGGCTTCTTCTCCCTACGAGCAGTACTTC. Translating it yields CASSSTGASSPYEQYF.

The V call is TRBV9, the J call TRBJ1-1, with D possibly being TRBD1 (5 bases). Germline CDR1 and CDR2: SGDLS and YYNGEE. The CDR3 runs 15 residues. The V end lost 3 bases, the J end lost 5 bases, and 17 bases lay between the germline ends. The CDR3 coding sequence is TGTGCCAGCAGCGCGGGGGGGATACCGAGGACTGAAGCTTTCTTT. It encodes CASSAGGIPRTEAFF.

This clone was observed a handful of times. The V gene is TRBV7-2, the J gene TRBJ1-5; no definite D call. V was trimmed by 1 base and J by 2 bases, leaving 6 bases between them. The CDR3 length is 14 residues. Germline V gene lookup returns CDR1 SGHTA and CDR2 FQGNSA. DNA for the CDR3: TGTGCCAGCAGCTTAGAGTTGGGCAATCAGCCCCAGCATTTT. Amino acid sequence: CASSLELGNQPQHF.

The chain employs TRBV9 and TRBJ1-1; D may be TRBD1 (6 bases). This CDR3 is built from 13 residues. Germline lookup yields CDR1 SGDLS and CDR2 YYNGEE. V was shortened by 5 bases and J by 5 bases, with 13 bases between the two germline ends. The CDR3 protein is CASRLGGRTEAFF. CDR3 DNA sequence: TGTGCCAGCAGGTTAGGGGGGCGGACTGAAGCTTTCTTT.

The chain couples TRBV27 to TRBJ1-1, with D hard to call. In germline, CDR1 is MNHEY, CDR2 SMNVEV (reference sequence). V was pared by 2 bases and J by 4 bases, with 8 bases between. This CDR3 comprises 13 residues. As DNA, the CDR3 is TGTGCCAGCAGTTTAGGGGTTACCACTGAAGCTTTCTTT. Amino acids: CASSLGVTTEAFF.

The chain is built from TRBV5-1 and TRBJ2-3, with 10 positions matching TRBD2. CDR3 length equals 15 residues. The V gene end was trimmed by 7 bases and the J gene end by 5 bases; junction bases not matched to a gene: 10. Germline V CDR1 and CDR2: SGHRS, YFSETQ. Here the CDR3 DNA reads TGCGCCAGCCGATCCAGCGGGGGGGCGAGAGATACGCAGTATTTT. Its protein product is CASRSSGGARDTQYF. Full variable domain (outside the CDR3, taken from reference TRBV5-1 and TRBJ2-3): KAGVTQTPRYLIKTRGQQVTLSCSPISGHRSVSWYQQTPGQGLQFLFEYFSETQRNKGNFPGRFSGRQFSNSRSEMNVSTLELGDSALYLCASRSSGGARDTQYFGPGTRLTVL.